This passage covers 21 T cell receptor beta chains from one sample sequenced in a study of Ad26.COV2.S vaccination and SARS-CoV-2 variants. Sequencing was performed with immunoSEQ multiplex PCR; in TCRdb, only in-frame clones are kept and a portion is missing. The data hold about 350,000 clones, with approximately 81% observed a single time. Noted treatment: roughly 18 received Ad26.COV2.S at low or high dose, single or two shots; several received placebo; per-sample allocation not given. The study sampled participants on day 63 after the first vaccine or placebo injection. This specimen was peripheral blood, taken in a trial of Ad26.COV2.S vaccine versus placebo. The receptor source for this set is a person between 18 and 65 years old who received the Ad26.COV2.S COVID-19 vaccine or a placebo.

V usage is TRBV6-5 and J usage is TRBJ2-2; D gene uncertain. Germline V gives CDR1 MNHEY, CDR2 SVGAGI. The V and J ends lost 6 bases and 1 base respectively, with 12 bases between them. This CDR3 spans 15 amino acids. In nucleotides, the CDR3 is TGTGCCAGCAGGAGGACCCAGCGGAACACCGGGGAGCTGTTTTTT. Amino acid sequence: CASRRTQRNTGELFF.

This clone was seen just once. The CDR3 reads CAWSVPKYEQYF. As DNA, the CDR3 is TGTGCCTGGAGTGTGCCCAAATACGAGCAGTACTTC. This chain uses TRBV30 with TRBJ2-7; the D is unclear. The CDR3 contains 12 residues. Deletions cut 0 bases from V and 4 bases from J, with 7 bases between. Germline V gene lookup returns CDR1 GTSNPN and CDR2 SVGIG (reference sequence).

The CDR3 sequence is CASSEARAYEQFF. CDR3 DNA sequence: TGTGCCAGCAGTGAAGCTAGGGCGTATGAGCAGTTCTTC. The chain links TRBV2 to TRBJ2-1; no definite D call. This CDR3 has 13 residues. Trimming removed 0 bases from V and 8 bases from J, with 8 bases in between. The germline V gene encodes CDR1 SNHLY and CDR2 FYNNEI.

This clone was picked up one time. The chain couples TRBV9 to TRBJ2-3; D is unresolved. Deletions cut 1 base from V and 4 bases from J, with 7 bases between. CDR1 and CDR2 (germline): SGDLS, YYNGEE. The CDR3 totals 13 residues. The CDR3: CASSVSVPDTQYF. As DNA, the CDR3 is TGTGCCAGCAGCGTATCAGTCCCAGATACGCAGTATTTT.

V is TRBV18 and J is TRBJ2-1, with D unresolved. This CDR3 contains 12 residues. The germline CDR1 and CDR2 sequences are KGHSH and LQKENI. The ends were cut back, 5 bases at V and 7 bases at J, with 9 bases in the middle. CDR3 residues: CASSATANEQFF. The CDR3 DNA reads as TGTGCCAGCTCAGCTACCGCAAATGAGCAGTTCTTC.

CDR3 nucleotides: TGCGCCAGCAGCCCACGTAGCGGGGGGAGGGATGAGCAGTTCTTC. Residues: CASSPRSGGRDEQFF. V gene TRBV4-3 combines with J gene TRBJ2-1, with 10 bases aligning to TRBD2. With V trimmed by 4 bases and J by 8 bases, 8 bases remained unmatched. This CDR3 is built from 15 residues. Germline values: CDR1 LGHNA, CDR2 YSLEER.

This sequence joins TRBV2 and TRBJ1-1; a weak D match, TRBD1 (5 bases). Trimming left V 5 bases short and J 1 base short, with 8 bases between. There are 13 residues in the CDR3. Germline lookup yields CDR1 SNHLY and CDR2 FYNNEI. The CDR3 is CASSRQPNTEAFF. CDR3 in DNA: TGTGCCAGCAGTAGACAGCCGAACACTGAAGCTTTCTTT.

This clone came up a few times. V and J are TRBV4-1 and TRBJ1-5; 8 bases are a match to TRBD1. The CDR3 contains 18 residues. Germline CDR1 and CDR2: MGHRA and YSYEKL. V gave up 0 bases and J gave up 3 bases; unmatched junction bases: 10. The CDR3 DNA reads TGCGCCAGCAGCCAAGAGGAGTGGCCAGGGGGCTACAATCAGCCCCAGCATTTT. It is translated as CASSQEEWPGGYNQPQHF.

The J gene is TRBJ2-3, the V gene TRBV4-2; D is perhaps TRBD1 or TRBD2 (6 bases each). CDR1 is LGHNA, CDR2 YNFKEQ, per germline. This CDR3 comprises 15 residues. Trimming removed 1 base from V and 4 bases from J, with 12 bases in between. The CDR3 reads CASSQGFGGPDTQYF. The DNA for the CDR3 is TGTGCCAGCAGCCAAGGCTTTGGGGGGCCAGATACGCAGTATTTT.

The chain links TRBV5-1 to TRBJ2-7, with TRBD1 matching 8 bases. Germline CDR1 reads SGHRS; CDR2 reads YFSETQ. V lost 0 bases and J lost 6; bases outside the gene matches: 11. This CDR3 has 16 amino acids. The CDR3 sequence: CASSLVGNPDRAEQYF. CDR3 coding DNA: TGCGCCAGCAGCTTGGTAGGGAACCCGGACAGGGCCGAGCAGTACTTC.

CDR3 sequence reads: CASSFPTAGYNSPLHF. CDR3 sequence (DNA): TGTGCCAGCAGTTTCCCGACAGCGGGATATAATTCACCCCTCCACTTT. The J gene is TRBJ1-6, the V gene TRBV28, with D tentatively TRBD1 (5 bases). The V and J ends lost 3 bases and 4 bases respectively, with 13 bases between them. Germline assignment: CDR1 MDHEN and CDR2 SYDVKM. The CDR3 contains 16 residues.

The chain carries TRBV6-6 and TRBJ1-6; no clear D. From germline, CDR1 is MNHNY and CDR2 SVGAGI (reference sequence). The CDR3 spans 17 residues. V lost 5 bases, J lost 0 bases, and 14 bases lay in between. The CDR3, as DNA: TGTGCCAGCAGTCGATATTATACGGCCTCCTATAATTCACCCCTCCACTTT. Translated: CASSRYYTASYNSPLHF.

The chain couples TRBV3-1 (or the pseudogene TRBV3-2) to TRBJ2-2; 10 positions agree with TRBD1. V gave up 4 bases and J gave up 8 bases; unmatched junction bases: 4. The CDR3 runs 14 residues. Germline CDR1 reads LGHDT; CDR2 reads YNNKEL (reference sequence). This CDR3 reads CASSRQGAAGELFF. For the CDR3, the DNA is TGTGCCAGCAGCCGACAGGGGGCGGCTGGGGAGCTGTTTTTT.

The chain has TRBV28 and TRBJ2-7; D unresolved. Germline V gene lookup returns CDR1 MDHEN and CDR2 SYDVKM. Trimming took off 2 bases at V and 5 bases at J, with 16 bases between the two ends. This CDR3 is built from 15 residues. CDR3 loop: CASSLKHQGWNEQYF. CDR3 bases: TGTGCCAGCAGTTTAAAACACCAAGGATGGAACGAGCAGTACTTC. Supplemented by reference TRBV28 and TRBJ2-7, the full variable domain reads DVKVTQSSRYLVKRTGEKVFLECVQDMDHENMFWYRQDPGLGLRLIYFSYDVKMKEKGDIPEGYSVSREKKERFSLILESASTNQTSMYLCASSLKHQGWNEQYFGPGTRLTVT.

The chain joins TRBV5-6 to TRBJ1-5, with unresolved D. CDR3 length equals 13 residues. With 2 bases removed from V and 10 bases from J, the gap between germline ends came to 13 bases. Per the germline V gene, CDR1 is SGHDT and CDR2 is YYEEEE. The CDR3 bases are TGTGCCAGCAGCTTTGGTAGACTGGATCCCCAGCATTTT. This codes for CASSFGRLDPQHF.

Concerning this clone: Its ends do not fully match the called genes, so a read error is possible. The chain employs TRBV11-2 and TRBJ2-6, with D perhaps assigned TRBD1 or TRBD2 (5 bases each). The CDR3 runs 18 residues. Germline lookup yields CDR1 SGHAT and CDR2 FQNNGV. The CDR3, as DNA: TGTGCCAGCAGCTTAGAGTTTAGCGCAAGCTCTGGGGCCAACGTCCTGGCTTTC. It translates to CASSLEFSASSGANVLAF. Looking up the rest from reference TRBV11-2 and TRBJ2-6 gives the full variable domain: EAGVAQSPRYKIIEKRQSVAFWCNPISGHATLYWYQQILGQGPKLLIQFQNNGVVDDSQLPKDRFSAERLKGVDSTLKIQPAKLEDSAVYLCASSLEFSASSGANVLAFGAGSRLTVL.

V is TRBV5-1 and J is TRBJ2-5, with TRBD2 identical over 7 bases. Unmatched junction bases numbered 7, after V lost 8 bases and J lost 3 bases. The CDR3 contains 13 residues. CDR1 is SGHRS, CDR2 YFSETQ, per germline. The CDR3 sequence is CASTAGAEETQYF. In DNA form, the CDR3 reads TGCGCCAGTACTGCGGGAGCGGAAGAGACCCAGTACTTC.

The chain links TRBV5-1 to TRBJ2-7; the match to TRBD2 covers 11 bases. There are 17 residues in the CDR3. Germline loops: CDR1 SGHRS, CDR2 YFSETQ. V lost 4 bases and J lost 4; bases outside the gene matches: 13. The CDR3 region is CASSPFSGTSGAYEQYF. CDR3 in DNA: TGCGCCAGCAGCCCCTTCTCCGGGACTAGCGGCGCGTACGAGCAGTACTTC.

This sequence joins TRBV4-3 and TRBJ2-7, with 9 bases matching TRBD1. The CDR3 extends over 15 amino acids. V lost 4 bases, J lost 4 bases, and 8 bases stayed unmatched. The germline V gene has CDR1 LGHNA and CDR2 YSLEER. In DNA, the CDR3 is TGCGCCAGCAGCCCCGGGACAGGGCAAGATTACGAGCAGTACTTC. This encodes CASSPGTGQDYEQYF.

This sequence joins TRBV14 and TRBJ1-4; 8 bases agree with TRBD1. Germline lookup yields CDR1 SGHDN and CDR2 FVKESK. CDR3 length equals 15 residues. V lost 6 bases, J lost 10 bases, and 13 bases stayed unmatched. The CDR3 region is CASSERRQGFGKLFF. The CDR3 coding sequence is TGTGCCAGCAGTGAGAGGAGACAGGGGTTTGGAAAACTGTTTTTT.

This chain uses TRBV30 with TRBJ1-2; TRBD1 agrees at 7 bases. With V trimmed by 5 bases and J by 7 bases, 4 bases remained unmatched. CDR3 length: 11 residues. Per germline, CDR1 GTSNPN and CDR2 SVGIG (reference sequence). CDR3 sequence: CAWAGTVGYTF. Written as DNA, the CDR3 is TGTGCCTGGGCCGGGACAGTTGGCTACACCTTC. The complete variable domain, with remaining parts taken from reference TRBV30 and TRBJ1-2, reads SQTIHQWPATLVQPVGSPLSLECTVEGTSNPNLYWYRQAAGRGLQLLFYSVGIGQISSEVPQNLSASRPQDRQFILSSKKLLLSDSGFYLCAWAGTVGYTFGSGTRLTVV.